The next 17 T cell receptor beta chains were all read from a single sample in a study of cytomegalovirus exposure and HLA in healthy donors. PCR amplification relied on 60 Vbeta primers (plus 13 Jbeta primers). Profiling relied on immunoSEQ multiplex PCR, and the TCRdb table lists in-frame clones only, not all of them. Of 150,000 or so clones listed, over 70% are singletons. Sequences were obtained from PBMCs. These receptors were obtained from a man aged 30-40 years in good health and CMV-seronegative.

The CDR3 sequence is CASSSSGGPQETQYF. The CDR3 DNA follows: TGTGCCAGCAGCTCATCCGGGGGGCCTCAAGAGACCCAGTACTTC. This chain links TRBV9 with TRBJ2-5, with a weak D call TRBD2 (7 bases). The V and J ends lost 4 bases and 2 bases respectively, with 15 bases between them. The CDR3 covers 15 residues. Germline V gene data show CDR1 as SGDLS and CDR2 as YYNGEE.

The chain employs TRBV5-6 and TRBJ2-3; D is possibly TRBD2 (5 bases). The CDR3 covers 13 residues. Germline assignment: CDR1 SGHDT and CDR2 YYEEEE. Trimming shortened V by 1 base and J by 4 bases, and 7 bases separated the two germline ends. The CDR3 loop reads CASSLIGADTQYF. For the CDR3, the DNA is TGTGCCAGCAGCTTGATCGGGGCAGATACGCAGTATTTT.

V gene TRBV7-8 combines with J gene TRBJ2-3; TRBD2 aligns across 7 bases. Germline loops: CDR1 SGHVS, CDR2 FQNEAQ. V lost 4 bases to trimming and J lost 5 bases; unmatched junction nucleotides: 12. This CDR3 region has 16 residues. CDR3 nucleotides: TGTGCCAGCAGCTCAGCTGCGGGGGTTTGGGAAGATACGCAGTATTTT. Residues: CASSSAAGVWEDTQYF.

The chain's CDR3 is CASLSGEQWAYEQYF. CDR3 bases: TGTGCCAGCTTGAGTGGGGAGCAGTGGGCCTACGAGCAGTACTTC. This chain links TRBV2 with TRBJ2-5; weak D call: TRBD2 (5 bases). The better agreement between TRBJ2-7 and the DNA end casts doubt on the J call. Looked up from germline, CDR1 is SNHLY and CDR2 is FYNNEI. CDR3 length: 15 residues.

The table lists this clone with a few counts. The chain uses TRBV4-3 and TRBJ2-7; tentatively, D is TRBD2 (6 bases). V lost 2 bases and J 2 bases, leaving 16 bases between the germline ends. Germline V gives CDR1 LGHNA, CDR2 YSLEER. The CDR3 is 16 amino acids. CDR3 sequence reads: CASSQKWGDPTYEQYF. CDR3 nucleotide sequence: TGCGCCAGCAGCCAAAAATGGGGGGACCCCACCTACGAGCAGTACTTC.

The J gene is TRBJ2-1, the V gene TRBV5-4, with 11 bases identical to TRBD2. Germline-derived CDR1 and CDR2 are SGHNT and YYREEE (reference sequence). The CDR3 is made up of 17 amino acids. The J segment lost 5 bases and the V segment lost 4 bases, leaving 11 bases of the junction unmatched. The CDR3 reads CASSPQGASGGHNEQFF. CDR3 nucleotides: TGTGCCAGCAGCCCCCAGGGTGCTAGCGGGGGGCACAATGAGCAGTTCTTC.

This clone has only a few counts. This chain uses TRBV28 with TRBJ2-2, with 13 bases that match TRBD2. Germline V lookup: CDR1 MDHEN, CDR2 SYDVKM. V lost 4 bases and J lost 5; bases outside the gene matches: 4. The CDR3 is made up of 16 amino acids. CDR3 bases: TGTGCCAGCAGTTCGGGACTAGCGGGGAGAACCGGGGAGCTGTTTTTT. This gives the protein CASSSGLAGRTGELFF.

There are a few counts of this clone. CDR3 amino acids: CASSFRESHSHEQYF. The CDR3 DNA sequence: TGTGCCAGCAGTTTCCGTGAGTCACATAGCCACGAGCAGTACTTC. The rearrangement uses TRBV28 and TRBJ2-7; D is unclear. This CDR3 spans 15 amino acids. Per the germline V gene, CDR1 is MDHEN and CDR2 is SYDVKM. Trimming pared 3 bases from V and 5 bases from J, leaving 17 bases between.

The V and J genes are TRBV7-8 and TRBJ1-2; the D gene is possibly TRBD1 (5 bases). The V and J ends lost 5 bases and 4 bases respectively, with 8 bases between them. Germline lookup yields CDR1 SGHVS and CDR2 FQNEAQ. This CDR3 comprises 12 residues. The CDR3 loop is CASSGGLYGYTF. CDR3 bases: TGTGCCAGCAGCGGGGGACTCTATGGCTACACCTTC.

This clone was detected once. V and J are TRBV28 and TRBJ2-5; D may be TRBD1 (6 bases). The J call may be faulty, since TRBJ2-7 better matches the DNA end. Germline lookup yields CDR1 MDHEN and CDR2 SYDVKM. This CDR3 has 14 residues. The CDR3: CASLGGSLSYEQYF. For the CDR3, the DNA is TGTGCCAGCCTAGGGGGTTCTTTATCCTACGAGCAGTACTTC.

V and J are TRBV5-4 and TRBJ2-1; a weak D match, TRBD2 (5 bases). V gave up 4 bases and J gave up 0 bases, with 11 bases separating them. Looked up from germline, CDR1 is SGHNT and CDR2 is YYREEE (reference sequence). The CDR3 extends over 15 amino acids. CDR3 nucleotide sequence: TGTGCCAGCAGCCCGGACGGGAACTCCTACAATGAGCAGTTCTTC. Translating it yields CASSPDGNSYNEQFF.

V is TRBV25-1 and J is TRBJ2-1; weak D call: TRBD2 (5 bases). The germline V gene encodes CDR1 MGHDK and CDR2 SYGVNS. V lost 3 bases and J 9 bases, leaving 12 bases between the germline ends. The CDR3 runs to 13 residues. The CDR3 spells CASSDEARGEQFF. The CDR3 bases are TGTGCCAGCAGTGACGAAGCCCGGGGTGAGCAGTTCTTC.

This chain uses TRBV28 with TRBJ1-4, with D perhaps TRBD1 (6 bases). Per the germline V gene, CDR1 is MDHEN and CDR2 is SYDVKM. This CDR3 has 15 amino acids. The V and J ends lost 5 bases and 4 bases respectively, with 14 bases between them. The CDR3 nucleotides read TGTGCCAGCAGTGGCACAGGGCTACATAATGAAAAACTGTTTTTT. Encoded protein: CASSGTGLHNEKLFF.

The chain links TRBV7-9 to TRBJ1-6; TRBD1 matches at 9 bases. The germline gives CDR1 SEHNR, CDR2 FQNEAQ (reference sequence). V lost 3 bases and J lost 6; bases outside the gene matches: 3. CDR3 length: 15 residues. For the CDR3, the DNA is TGTGCCAGCAGCTTCGCGGACAGGGGTAATTCACCCCTCCACTTT. The encoded protein is CASSFADRGNSPLHF.

V usage is TRBV11-1 and J usage is TRBJ2-3; 8 nucleotides agree with TRBD2. V shed 3 bases and J 3 bases; nucleotides not matched to a gene: 11. The CDR3 spans 17 residues. The germline V gene has CDR1 SGHAT and CDR2 FQDESV (reference sequence). The CDR3: CASSLSRLAMRTDTQYF. The CDR3 DNA follows: TGTGCCAGCAGCTTGTCCCGACTAGCGATGAGGACAGATACGCAGTATTTT.

The rearrangement joins TRBV27 to TRBJ2-7; 7 positions match TRBD1. V shed 5 bases, J shed 6 bases, and the junction held 7 bases outside the gene matches. The CDR3 consists of 13 residues. Germline values: CDR1 MNHEY, CDR2 SMNVEV (reference sequence). CDR3 residues: CASSRSTGSEQYF. DNA of the CDR3: TGTGCCAGCAGTCGCTCGACAGGGTCCGAGCAGTACTTC.

The chain has TRBV6-6 and TRBJ1-3; a possible D gene is TRBD1 (5 bases). CDR1 is MNHNY, CDR2 SVGAGI, per germline (reference sequence). The CDR3 is 16 amino acids. V shed 0 bases and J shed 0 bases, with 9 bases lying between them. The CDR3 coding sequence is TGTGCCAGCAGTTACTCAGACAGCACCTCTGGAAACACCATATATTTT. Its translation is CASSYSDSTSGNTIYF.